Each of the 10 T cell receptor beta chains below was sequenced from the same sample in a study of identical twins. One entry per CDR3 protein, called by TCRdb with MiXCR from the 5' RACE reads. The table has fewer than 900,000 distinct CDR3 sequences, around 21% seen once. These data were likewise used in another study, on T cells expressing NK-cell markers.

Sequencing was done on a sample of PBMCs. These receptors came from a woman between 18 and 30 years old in good health.

This chain connects TRBV7-9 to TRBJ2-1, with TRBD2 matching over 10 bases. This CDR3 is built from 15 residues. Germline loops: CDR1 SEHNR, CDR2 FQNEAQ (reference sequence). Trimming cost V 6 bases and J 8 bases; bases outside gene matches: 10. The DNA of the CDR3 is TGTGCCAGCAGTTACTCTAGCGGGAGCATGGATGAGCAGTTCTTC. The encoded protein is CASSYSSGSMDEQFF.

The genes are TRBV25-1 and TRBJ2-7; D uncertain. Germline CDR1 and CDR2: MGHDK and SYGVNS. Trimming took off 2 bases at V and 4 bases at J, with 3 bases between the two ends. The CDR3 is 11 amino acids. As DNA, the CDR3 is TGTGCCAGCAGTGAAGAGTACGAGCAGTACTTC. Translated: CASSEEYEQYF.

This clonotype has a handful of counts. This chain links TRBV29-1 with TRBJ2-1, with TRBD2 matching over 7 bases. The J segment lost 4 bases and the V segment lost 5 bases, leaving 11 bases of the junction unmatched. Germline V gene lookup returns CDR1 SQVTM and CDR2 ANQGSEA. The CDR3 covers 15 residues. CDR3 nucleotide sequence: TGCAGCGTTACACCGACTGGGCGGGGGTACAATGAGCAGTTCTTC. Translation: CSVTPTGRGYNEQFF.

V and J are TRBV12-3 or TRBV12-4 and TRBJ1-1; 8 bases align to TRBD1. This CDR3 is built from 14 residues. With V trimmed by 3 bases and J by 4 bases, 4 bases remained unmatched. CDR3 sequence: CASSFQGARTEAFF. CDR3 bases: TGTGCCAGCAGTTTCCAGGGGGCGCGCACTGAAGCTTTCTTT.

This clonotype was counted only a few times. The chain recombines TRBV10-3 with TRBJ2-7, with D perhaps TRBD1 (5 bases). Trimming pared 4 bases from V and 2 bases from J, leaving 15 bases between. The CDR3 runs to 15 residues. Germline V gene sequence: CDR1 ENHRY, CDR2 SYGVKD. This chain's CDR3 is CAISVGGDSAYEQYF. For the CDR3, the DNA is TGTGCCATCAGTGTCGGTGGCGACAGCGCCTACGAGCAGTACTTC.

This clonotype was recorded a few times. V usage is TRBV29-1 and J usage is TRBJ1-2; D may be TRBD1 (5 bases). The CDR3 covers 16 residues. V was trimmed by 1 base and J by 13 bases, leaving 28 bases between them. Germline V CDR1 and CDR2: SQVTM, ANQGSEA. The CDR3 DNA reads as TGCAGCGTTGAAGTGTTCTTAAGGGGCGGAGGCCCTCGGTGCACCTTC. This sequence encodes CSVEVFLRGGGPRCTF.

This chain uses TRBV5-1 with TRBJ2-7, with TRBD2 matching over 7 bases. Germline V gene lookup returns CDR1 SGHRS and CDR2 YFSETQ. V was clipped by 4 bases and J by 0 bases; unmatched bases: 10. This CDR3 region has 16 residues. The CDR3 DNA reads TGCGCCAGCAGCCCCCGCCTAGCGGAAGACTCCTACGAGCAGTACTTC. Encoded protein: CASSPRLAEDSYEQYF.

The chain links TRBV12-3 or TRBV12-4 to TRBJ1-3; D possibly corresponds to TRBD1 (5 bases). CDR3 size: 13 residues. The V end was cut by 5 bases, the J end by 4 bases, with 9 bases between. CDR3 sequence: CASSRDGGNTIYF. In DNA, the CDR3 is TGTGCCAGCAGTAGGGACGGCGGAAACACCATATATTTT.

In this sample, this clonotype turned up many times. The chain links TRBV7-3 to TRBJ1-2; 7 nucleotides align to TRBD1. The CDR3 contains 14 residues. Germline CDR1 SGHTA, CDR2 FQGTGA. J was trimmed by 5 bases and V by 5 bases; bases with no gene match: 8. CDR3 in DNA: TGTGCCAGCAGCCCAACAGGGGCCTCATATGGCTACACCTTC. It codes for CASSPTGASYGYTF.

This clonotype was seen a few times. The chain links TRBV5-1 to TRBJ2-2, with TRBD2 matching over 8 bases. Germline V gene data show CDR1 as SGHRS and CDR2 as YFSETQ. V gave up 0 bases and J gave up 4 bases; unmatched junction bases: 5. This CDR3 region has 16 residues. The CDR3, as DNA: TGCGCCAGCAGCTTGGGCGCGGGGGGTCCCACCGGGGAGCTGTTTTTT. It translates to CASSLGAGGPTGELFF. The full variable domain, completed using reference TRBV5-1 and TRBJ2-2, is KAGVTQTPRYLIKTRGQQVTLSCSPISGHRSVSWYQQTPGQGLQFLFEYFSETQRNKGNFPGRFSGRQFSNSRSEMNVSTLELGDSALYLCASSLGAGGPTGELFFGEGSRLTVL.